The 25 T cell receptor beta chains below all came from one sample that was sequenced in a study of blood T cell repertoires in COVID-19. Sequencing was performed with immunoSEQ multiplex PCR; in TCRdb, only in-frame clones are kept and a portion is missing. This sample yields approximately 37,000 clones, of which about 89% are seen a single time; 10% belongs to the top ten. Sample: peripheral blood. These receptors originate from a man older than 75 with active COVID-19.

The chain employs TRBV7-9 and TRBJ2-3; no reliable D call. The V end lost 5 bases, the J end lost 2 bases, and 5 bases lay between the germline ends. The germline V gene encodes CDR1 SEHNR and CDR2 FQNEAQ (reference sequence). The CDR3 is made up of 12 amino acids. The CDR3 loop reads CASSPFTDTQYF. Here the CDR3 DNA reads TGTGCCAGCAGCCCATTCACAGATACGCAGTATTTT.

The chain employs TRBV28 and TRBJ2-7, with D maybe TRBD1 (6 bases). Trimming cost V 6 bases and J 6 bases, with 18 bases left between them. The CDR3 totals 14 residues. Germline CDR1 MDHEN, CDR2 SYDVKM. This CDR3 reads CASRDPTGKGEQYF. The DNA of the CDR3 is TGTGCCAGCAGGGACCCTACAGGGAAAGGCGAGCAGTACTTC. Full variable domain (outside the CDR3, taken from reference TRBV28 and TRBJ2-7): DVKVTQSSRYLVKRTGEKVFLECVQDMDHENMFWYRQDPGLGLRLIYFSYDVKMKEKGDIPEGYSVSREKKERFSLILESASTNQTSMYLCASRDPTGKGEQYFGPGTRLTVT.

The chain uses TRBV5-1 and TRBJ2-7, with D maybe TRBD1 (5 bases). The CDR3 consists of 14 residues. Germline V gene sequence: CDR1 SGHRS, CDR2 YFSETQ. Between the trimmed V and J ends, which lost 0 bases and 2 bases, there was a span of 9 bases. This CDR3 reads CASSLAGSTYEQYF. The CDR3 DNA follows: TGCGCCAGCAGCTTGGCAGGGTCCACCTACGAGCAGTACTTC. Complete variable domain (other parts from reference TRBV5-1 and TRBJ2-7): KAGVTQTPRYLIKTRGQQVTLSCSPISGHRSVSWYQQTPGQGLQFLFEYFSETQRNKGNFPGRFSGRQFSNSRSEMNVSTLELGDSALYLCASSLAGSTYEQYFGPGTRLTVT.

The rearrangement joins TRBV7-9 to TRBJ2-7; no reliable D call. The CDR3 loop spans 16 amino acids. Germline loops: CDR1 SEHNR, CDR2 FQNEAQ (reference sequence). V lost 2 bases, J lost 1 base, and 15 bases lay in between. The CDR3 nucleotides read TGTGCCAGCAGCTTATTTCCACGACAAGGTTCCTACGAGCAGTACTTC. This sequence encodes CASSLFPRQGSYEQYF.

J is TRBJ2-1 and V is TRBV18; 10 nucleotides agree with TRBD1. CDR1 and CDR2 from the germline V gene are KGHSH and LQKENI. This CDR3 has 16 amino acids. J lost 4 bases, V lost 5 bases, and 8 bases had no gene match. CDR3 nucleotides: TGTGCCAGCTCATTGTTCGGACAGGGGGGTTACAATGAGCAGTTCTTC. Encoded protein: CASSLFGQGGYNEQFF.

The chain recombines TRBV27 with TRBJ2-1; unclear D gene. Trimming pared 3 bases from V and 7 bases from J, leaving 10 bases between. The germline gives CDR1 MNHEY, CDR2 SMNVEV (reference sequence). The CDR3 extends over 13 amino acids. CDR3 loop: CASSFGPRNEQFF. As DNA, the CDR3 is TGTGCCAGCAGTTTTGGGCCTCGGAATGAGCAGTTCTTC.

CDR3 nucleotide sequence: TGTGCCAGCACCCCAGGGGGGGGAAACACCATATATTTT. The encoded protein is CASTPGGGNTIYF. This rearrangement joins TRBV9 to TRBJ1-3, with 7 bases identical to TRBD1. There are 13 residues in the CDR3. CDR1 and CDR2 (germline): SGDLS, YYNGEE. Germline trimming cut 6 bases from V and 4 bases from J; bases unmatched to any gene: 4. The full variable domain, rest sourced from reference TRBV9 and TRBJ1-3, is DSGVTQTPKHLITATGQRVTLRCSPRSGDLSVYWYQQSLDQGLQFLIQYYNGEERAKGNILERFSAQQFPDLHSELNLSSLELGDSALYFCASTPGGGNTIYFGEGSWLTVV.

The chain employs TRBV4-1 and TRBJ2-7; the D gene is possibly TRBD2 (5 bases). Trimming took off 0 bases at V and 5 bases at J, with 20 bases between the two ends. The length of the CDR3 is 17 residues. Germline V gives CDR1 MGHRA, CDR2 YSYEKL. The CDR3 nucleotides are TGCGCCAGCAGCCAAGAATTATCGGTAGCGTCGAAGAACGAGCAGTACTTC. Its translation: CASSQELSVASKNEQYF.

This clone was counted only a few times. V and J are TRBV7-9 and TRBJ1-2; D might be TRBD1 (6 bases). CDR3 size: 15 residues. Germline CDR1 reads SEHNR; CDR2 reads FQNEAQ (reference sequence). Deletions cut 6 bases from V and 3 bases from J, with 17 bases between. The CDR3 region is CASRTDRNRDYGYTF. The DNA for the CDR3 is TGTGCCAGCAGGACTGACAGGAACCGTGACTATGGCTACACCTTC. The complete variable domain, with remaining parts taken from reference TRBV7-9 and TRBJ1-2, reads DTGVSQNPRHKITKRGQNVTFRCDPISEHNRLYWYRQTLGQGPEFLTYFQNEAQLEKSRLLSDRFSAERPKGSFSTLEIQRTEQGDSAMYLCASRTDRNRDYGYTFGSGTRLTVV.

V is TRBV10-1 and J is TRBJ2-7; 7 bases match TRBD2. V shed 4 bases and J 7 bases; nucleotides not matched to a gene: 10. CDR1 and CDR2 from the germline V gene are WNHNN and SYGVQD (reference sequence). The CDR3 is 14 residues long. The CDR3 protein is CASSGGGSDDEQYF. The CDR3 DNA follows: TGCGCCAGCAGTGGGGGGGGGAGCGACGATGAGCAGTACTTC.

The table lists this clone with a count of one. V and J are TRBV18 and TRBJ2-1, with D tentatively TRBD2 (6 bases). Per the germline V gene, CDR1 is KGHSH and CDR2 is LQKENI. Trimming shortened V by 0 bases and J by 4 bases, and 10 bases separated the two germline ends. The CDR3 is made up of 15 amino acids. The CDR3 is CASSPPSGPYNEQFF. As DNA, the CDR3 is TGTGCCAGCTCACCACCTAGCGGACCATACAATGAGCAGTTCTTC.

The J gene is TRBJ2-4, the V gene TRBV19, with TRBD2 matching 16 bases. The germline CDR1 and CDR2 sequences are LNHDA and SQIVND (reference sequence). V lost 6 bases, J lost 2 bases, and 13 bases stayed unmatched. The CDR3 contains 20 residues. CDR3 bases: TGTGCCAGTAGAACCTCCGGGACTAGCGGGAGGGTCGGTCCCAAAAACATTCAGTACTTC. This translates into CASRTSGTSGRVGPKNIQYF.

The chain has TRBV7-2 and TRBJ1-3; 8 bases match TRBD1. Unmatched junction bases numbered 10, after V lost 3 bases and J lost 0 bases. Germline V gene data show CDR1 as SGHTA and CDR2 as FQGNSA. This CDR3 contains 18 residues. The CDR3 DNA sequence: TGTGCCAGCAGCTTGGCCAGGGGGCTCCTGGCCTCTGGAAACACCATATATTTT. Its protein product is CASSLARGLLASGNTIYF.

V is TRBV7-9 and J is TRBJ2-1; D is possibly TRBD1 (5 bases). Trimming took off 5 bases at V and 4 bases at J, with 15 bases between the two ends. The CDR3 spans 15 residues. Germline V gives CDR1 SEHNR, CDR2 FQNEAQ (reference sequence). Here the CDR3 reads CASSPTGQGYNEQFF. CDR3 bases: TGTGCCAGCAGCCCCACCGGGCAGGGATACAATGAGCAGTTCTTC. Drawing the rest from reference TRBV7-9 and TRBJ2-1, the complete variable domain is DTGVSQNPRHKITKRGQNVTFRCDPISEHNRLYWYRQTLGQGPEFLTYFQNEAQLEKSRLLSDRFSAERPKGSFSTLEIQRTEQGDSAMYLCASSPTGQGYNEQFFGPGTRLTVL.

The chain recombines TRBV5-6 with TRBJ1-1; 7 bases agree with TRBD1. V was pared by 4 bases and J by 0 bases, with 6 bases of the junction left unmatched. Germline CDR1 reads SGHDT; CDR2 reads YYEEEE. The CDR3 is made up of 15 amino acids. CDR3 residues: CASSGLTGMNTEAFF. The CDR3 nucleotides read TGTGCCAGCAGCGGACTGACAGGGATGAACACTGAAGCTTTCTTT.

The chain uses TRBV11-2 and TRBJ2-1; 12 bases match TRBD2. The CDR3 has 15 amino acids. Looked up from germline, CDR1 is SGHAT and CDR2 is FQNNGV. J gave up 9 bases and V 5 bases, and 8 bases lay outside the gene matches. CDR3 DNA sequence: TGTGCCAGCAGCGCGACTAGCGGGAGTAGGGGTGAGCAGTTCTTC. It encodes CASSATSGSRGEQFF.

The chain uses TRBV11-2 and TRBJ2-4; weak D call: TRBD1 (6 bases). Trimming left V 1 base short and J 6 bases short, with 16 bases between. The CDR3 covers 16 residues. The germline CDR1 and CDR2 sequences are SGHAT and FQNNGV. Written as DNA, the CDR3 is TGTGCCAGCAGCTTAGGGGTCAGGGGTTACGGAAACATTCAGTACTTC. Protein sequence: CASSLGVRGYGNIQYF.

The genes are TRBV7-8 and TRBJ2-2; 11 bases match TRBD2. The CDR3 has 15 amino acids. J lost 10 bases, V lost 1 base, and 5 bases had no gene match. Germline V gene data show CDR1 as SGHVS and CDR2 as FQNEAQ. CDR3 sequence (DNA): TGTGCCAGCAGCTTAGGGGCACTAGCGGGAGAGGAGCTGTTTTTT. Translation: CASSLGALAGEELFF.

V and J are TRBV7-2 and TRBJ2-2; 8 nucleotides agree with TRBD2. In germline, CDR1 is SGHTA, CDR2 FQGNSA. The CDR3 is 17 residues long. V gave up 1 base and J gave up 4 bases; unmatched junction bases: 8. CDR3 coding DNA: TGTGCCAGCAGCTTAGATTCTGCGGGAGGCCGCACCGGGGAGCTGTTTTTT. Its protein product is CASSLDSAGGRTGELFF.

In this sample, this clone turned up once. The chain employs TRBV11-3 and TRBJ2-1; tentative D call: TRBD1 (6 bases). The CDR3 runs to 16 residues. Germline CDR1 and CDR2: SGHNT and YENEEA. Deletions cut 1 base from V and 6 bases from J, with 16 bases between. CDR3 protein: CASSLGGGSVGNEQFF. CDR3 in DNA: TGTGCCAGCAGCTTAGGAGGGGGTAGCGTCGGCAATGAGCAGTTCTTC.

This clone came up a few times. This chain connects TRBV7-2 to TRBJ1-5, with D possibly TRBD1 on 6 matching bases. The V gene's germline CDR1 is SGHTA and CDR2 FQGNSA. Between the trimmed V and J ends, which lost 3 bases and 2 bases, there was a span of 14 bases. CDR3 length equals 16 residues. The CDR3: CASSFWGNRGNQPQHF. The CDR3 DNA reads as TGTGCCAGCAGCTTCTGGGGGAACAGGGGCAATCAGCCCCAGCATTTT.

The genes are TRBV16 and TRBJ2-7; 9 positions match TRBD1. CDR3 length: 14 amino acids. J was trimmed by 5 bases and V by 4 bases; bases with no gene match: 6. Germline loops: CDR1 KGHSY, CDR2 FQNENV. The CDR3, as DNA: TGTGCCAGCAGCCGCGGGACAGGGTACCACGAGCAGTACTTC. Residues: CASSRGTGYHEQYF.

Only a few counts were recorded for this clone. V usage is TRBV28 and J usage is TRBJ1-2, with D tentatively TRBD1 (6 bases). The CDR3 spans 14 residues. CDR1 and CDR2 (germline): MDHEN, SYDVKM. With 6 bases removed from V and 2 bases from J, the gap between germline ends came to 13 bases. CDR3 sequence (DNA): TGTGCCAGCAGGAATAAACAGGGAAACTATGGCTACACCTTC. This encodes CASRNKQGNYGYTF.

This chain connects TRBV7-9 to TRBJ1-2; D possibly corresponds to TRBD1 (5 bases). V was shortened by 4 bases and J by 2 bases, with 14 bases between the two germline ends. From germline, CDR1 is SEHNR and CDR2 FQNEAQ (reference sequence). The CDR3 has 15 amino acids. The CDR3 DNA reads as TGTGCCAGCAGCTCCTGGACACGGGTAAACTATGGCTACACCTTC. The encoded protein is CASSSWTRVNYGYTF.

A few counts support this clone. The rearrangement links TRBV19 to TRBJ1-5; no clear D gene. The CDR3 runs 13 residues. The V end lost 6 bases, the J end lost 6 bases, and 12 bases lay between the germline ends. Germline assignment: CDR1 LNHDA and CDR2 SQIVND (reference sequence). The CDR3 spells CASSVMSGQPQHF. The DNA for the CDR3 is TGTGCCAGTAGCGTAATGTCGGGTCAGCCCCAGCATTTT.